One and the same sample provided the 32 T cell receptor beta chains below, sequenced in a study of cytomegalovirus exposure and HLA in healthy donors. TCRdb keeps only in-frame clones here, not all; method: immunoSEQ multiplex PCR. Here the sample spans some 140,000 clones, about 86% being singletons. Sample: PBMCs. These receptors were taken from a human donor in good health.

The chain links TRBV11-1 to TRBJ1-1, with a weak D call TRBD1 (6 bases). Per germline, CDR1 SGHAT and CDR2 FQDESV (reference sequence). The V and J ends lost 2 bases and 6 bases respectively, with 19 bases between them. CDR3 length: 16 amino acids. CDR3 nucleotide sequence: TGTGCCAGCAGCTTACGCCAGGGGCCTCAAGTCTCTGAAGCTTTCTTT. Residues: CASSLRQGPQVSEAFF.

V usage is TRBV28 and J usage is TRBJ2-1; TRBD1 agrees at 7 bases. CDR3 length: 16 residues. The germline gives CDR1 MDHEN, CDR2 SYDVKM. V lost 6 bases, J lost 4 bases, and 12 bases stayed unmatched. The CDR3 is CASRTQGISTYNEQFF. The CDR3 DNA reads as TGTGCCAGCAGAACACAGGGGATTTCAACTTACAATGAGCAGTTCTTC.

The chain couples TRBV7-9 to TRBJ1-2; weak D call: TRBD1 (6 bases). Germline loops: CDR1 SEHNR, CDR2 FQNEAQ (reference sequence). Between the trimmed V and J ends, which lost 8 bases and 2 bases, there was a span of 27 bases. The CDR3 runs 18 residues. The chain's CDR3 is CASFLPDRQLSFNYGYTF. In DNA form, the CDR3 reads TGTGCCAGCTTCCTACCAGACAGGCAACTGTCGTTCAACTATGGCTACACCTTC. Looking up the rest from reference TRBV7-9 and TRBJ1-2 gives the full variable domain: DTGVSQNPRHKITKRGQNVTFRCDPISEHNRLYWYRQTLGQGPEFLTYFQNEAQLEKSRLLSDRFSAERPKGSFSTLEIQRTEQGDSAMYLCASFLPDRQLSFNYGYTFGSGTRLTVV.

V usage is TRBV14 and J usage is TRBJ2-1, with TRBD2 matching over 7 bases. Germline assignment: CDR1 SGHDN and CDR2 FVKESK. CDR3 length equals 16 residues. J gave up 6 bases and V 3 bases, and 11 bases lay outside the gene matches. The DNA of the CDR3 is TGTGCCAGCAGCCAGCCCTCCCGCGGGGGTGTCAATGAGCAGTTCTTC. Its protein is CASSQPSRGGVNEQFF. The full variable domain, completed using reference TRBV14 and TRBJ2-1, is EAGVTQFPSHSVIEKGQTVTLRCDPISGHDNLYWYRRVMGKEIKFLLHFVKESKQDESGMPNNRFLAERTGGTYSTLKVQPAELEDSGVYFCASSQPSRGGVNEQFFGPGTRLTVL.

The chain employs TRBV15 and TRBJ1-2; D is unresolved. CDR3 size: 15 residues. Germline V gene data show CDR1 as LNHNV and CDR2 as YYDKDF (reference sequence). V lost 0 bases, J lost 4 bases, and 12 bases lay in between. CDR3 protein: CATSRDAREGYGYTF. As DNA, the CDR3 is TGTGCCACCAGCAGAGATGCCCGAGAGGGCTATGGCTACACCTTC.

V is TRBV28 and J is TRBJ1-1; D gene ambiguous. V dropped 6 bases and J dropped 2 bases, with 4 bases sitting between them. CDR3 length: 11 amino acids. Germline CDR1 and CDR2: MDHEN and SYDVKM. The CDR3 here is CASSPNTEAFF. For the CDR3, the DNA is TGTGCCAGCAGCCCTAACACTGAAGCTTTCTTT.

In DNA form, the CDR3 reads TGCGCCAGCAGCTTGGCCGGCGGGGGCTACAATGAGCAGTTCTTC. This sequence encodes CASSLAGGGYNEQFF. This sequence joins TRBV5-1 and TRBJ2-1; 7 bases line up with TRBD2. There are 15 residues in the CDR3. CDR1 and CDR2 (germline): SGHRS, YFSETQ. The J segment lost 3 bases and the V segment lost 0 bases, leaving 3 bases of the junction unmatched.

The chain carries TRBV13 and TRBJ2-1, with TRBD1 matching 7 bases. Looked up from germline, CDR1 is PRHDT and CDR2 is FYEKMQ (reference sequence). This CDR3 has 15 residues. The V segment lost 6 bases and the J segment 0 bases; nucleotides outside the gene matches: 5. In DNA form, the CDR3 reads TGTGCCAGCAGTTCCGACAGGGACTCCTACAATGAGCAGTTCTTC. Its protein product is CASSSDRDSYNEQFF.

This rearrangement joins TRBV28 to TRBJ1-2; TRBD1 agrees at 7 bases. Germline assignment: CDR1 MDHEN and CDR2 SYDVKM. J gave up 4 bases and V 0 bases, and 8 bases lay outside the gene matches. The CDR3 runs 16 residues. CDR3 protein: CASSLWKAGGIYGYTF. CDR3 DNA sequence: TGTGCCAGCAGTTTATGGAAGGCAGGGGGGATCTATGGCTACACCTTC.

This chain connects TRBV6-6 to TRBJ1-2; D may be TRBD1 (6 bases). Trimming cost V 7 bases and J 3 bases, with 15 bases left between them. CDR1 and CDR2 from the germline V gene are MNHNY and SVGAGI (reference sequence). This CDR3 has 14 residues. The CDR3: CASKPQGRDYGYTF. The CDR3 DNA follows: TGTGCCAGCAAACCACAGGGCAGGGACTATGGCTACACCTTC.

The rearrangement uses TRBV11-2 and TRBJ2-2; TRBD1 matches 8 bases. The germline V gene encodes CDR1 SGHAT and CDR2 FQNNGV. J was trimmed by 6 bases and V by 1 base; bases with no gene match: 7. This CDR3 spans 16 amino acids. The CDR3 nucleotides read TGTGCCAGCAGCTTAGGCCCAGGGGGCAGCGCCGGGGAGCTGTTTTTT. As protein: CASSLGPGGSAGELFF.

The rearrangement joins TRBV4-1 to TRBJ2-7; unclear D gene. Trimming took 0 bases from V and 1 from J, leaving 7 bases between them. The CDR3 consists of 14 residues. The germline V gene has CDR1 MGHRA and CDR2 YSYEKL. The chain's CDR3 is CASSQEAQSYEQYF. Written as DNA, the CDR3 is TGCGCCAGCAGCCAAGAAGCTCAATCCTACGAGCAGTACTTC.

The chain joins TRBV4-1 to TRBJ2-7; tentative D call: TRBD2 (7 bases). From germline, CDR1 is MGHRA and CDR2 YSYEKL. The V end was cut by 1 base, the J end by 3 bases, with 13 bases between. The CDR3 is 15 residues long. The CDR3: CASSQGGGGYYEQYF. The CDR3 nucleotides are TGCGCCAGCAGCCAAGGGGGAGGGGGTTACTACGAGCAGTACTTC.

CDR3 amino acids: CAWGVSEAFF. CDR3 DNA sequence: TGTGCCTGGGGAGTGTCTGAAGCTTTCTTT. V and J are TRBV30 and TRBJ1-1, with D unclear. V lost 5 bases and J 6 bases, leaving 7 bases between the germline ends. Germline V gives CDR1 GTSNPN, CDR2 SVGIG (reference sequence). This CDR3 has 10 amino acids. Full variable domain (remainder filled in from reference TRBV30 and TRBJ1-1): SQTIHQWPATLVQPVGSPLSLECTVEGTSNPNLYWYRQAAGRGLQLLFYSVGIGQISSEVPQNLSASRPQDRQFILSSKKLLLSDSGFYLCAWGVSEAFFGQGTRLTVV.

This clone appeared once. The chain is built from TRBV6-5 and TRBJ1-1; no clear D gene. CDR3 size: 15 residues. Trimming removed 7 bases at V and 0 bases at J, with 15 bases between. CDR1 and CDR2 (germline): MNHEY, SVGAGI. The CDR3 loop reads CASIPRRTLNTEAFF. DNA of the CDR3: TGTGCCAGCATTCCCAGGAGGACCCTGAACACTGAAGCTTTCTTT.

The sample holds a few counts of this clone. The chain joins TRBV27 to TRBJ2-1, with 11 bases matching TRBD2. This CDR3 comprises 15 residues. Per the germline V gene, CDR1 is MNHEY and CDR2 is SMNVEV (reference sequence). The V gene end was trimmed by 6 bases and the J gene end by 6 bases; junction bases not matched to a gene: 7. CDR3 nucleotides: TGTGCCAGCAGCTTACTAGCGGGAGCTTTCAATGAGCAGTTCTTC. Protein: CASSLLAGAFNEQFF.

The chain links TRBV19 to TRBJ1-2; D remains ambiguous. Trimming left V 7 bases short and J 0 bases short, with 15 bases between. From germline, CDR1 is LNHDA and CDR2 SQIVND (reference sequence). This CDR3 has 15 residues. CDR3 residues: CASNPITPANYGYTF. The CDR3 DNA is TGTGCCAGTAACCCAATCACTCCTGCTAACTATGGCTACACCTTC.

CDR3 residues: CASSLSGSSGYTF. The CDR3 nucleotides read TGTGCCAGTAGTCTCTCGGGGTCAAGCGGCTACACCTTC. V usage is TRBV19 and J usage is TRBJ1-2; D gene uncertain. The CDR3 length is 13 residues. CDR1 and CDR2 (germline): LNHDA, SQIVND (reference sequence). Trimming removed 5 bases at V and 8 bases at J, with 15 bases between.

The rearrangement joins TRBV4-1 to TRBJ1-1; 7 nucleotides match TRBD1. Losses at the gene ends were 2 bases for V and 6 bases for J; bases not matched to a gene: 9. Germline loops: CDR1 MGHRA, CDR2 YSYEKL. This CDR3 has 15 residues. The CDR3 nucleotides read TGCGCCAGCAGCCAACCGGGACAGTTGGTCCCTGAAGCTTTCTTT. It specifies CASSQPGQLVPEAFF.

The rearrangement links TRBV6-5 to TRBJ2-1, with TRBD1 matching 7 bases. The CDR3 is made up of 14 amino acids. Trimming at V came to 11 bases and at J to 15 bases, leaving 22 bases not matched to a gene. Per germline, CDR1 MNHEY and CDR2 SVGAGI. The CDR3 sequence is CAVLTGTALAQAFF. CDR3 coding DNA: TGTGCCGTACTTACCGGGACAGCGCTGGCGCAAGCGTTCTTC.

The V call is TRBV6-5, the J call TRBJ1-1; D is unclear. The germline V gene encodes CDR1 MNHEY and CDR2 SVGAGI. V was pared by 6 bases and J by 0 bases, with 8 bases between. The length of the CDR3 is 13 residues. The CDR3 here is CASRAGLNTEAFF. The CDR3 coding sequence is TGTGCCAGCAGGGCGGGCTTGAACACTGAAGCTTTCTTT.

The table lists this clone with many counts. The chain is built from TRBV29-1 and TRBJ2-7, with 10 bases identical to TRBD2. This CDR3 comprises 13 residues. The V gene end was trimmed by 6 bases and the J gene end by 3 bases; junction bases not matched to a gene: 5. The germline V gene encodes CDR1 SQVTM and CDR2 ANQGSEA. The CDR3 sequence: CSVRTSGDYEQYF. For the CDR3, the DNA is TGCAGCGTCCGGACTAGCGGAGACTACGAGCAGTACTTC.

The chain employs TRBV30 and TRBJ2-6; D uncertain. The CDR3 is 14 amino acids. The V and J ends lost 2 bases and 1 base respectively, with 6 bases between them. CDR1 GTSNPN and CDR2 SVGIG come from the germline V gene (reference sequence). CDR3 DNA: TGTGCCTGGAGTCGGCGGTCTGGGGCCAACGTCCTGACTTTC. This encodes CAWSRRSGANVLTF.

The count of this clone is one. The V gene is TRBV19, the J gene TRBJ2-1, with 8 bases fitting TRBD1. Per the germline V gene, CDR1 is LNHDA and CDR2 is SQIVND (reference sequence). V shed 3 bases, J shed 7 bases, and the junction held 11 bases outside the gene matches. The CDR3 totals 16 residues. Here the CDR3 reads CASSMSSQGARNEQFF. The CDR3 DNA is TGTGCCAGTAGTATGAGTTCCCAGGGGGCGAGGAATGAGCAGTTCTTC.

The chain carries TRBV5-6 and TRBJ2-1; possibly TRBD2 for D (5 bases). Trimming removed 2 bases from V and 4 bases from J, with 13 bases in between. The germline gives CDR1 SGHDT, CDR2 YYEEEE. The CDR3 runs to 15 residues. For the CDR3, the DNA is TGTGCCAGCAGCTTTACAAGCGGTATATACAATGAGCAGTTCTTC. This sequence encodes CASSFTSGIYNEQFF.

This chain links TRBV6-5 with TRBJ2-2; 11 nucleotides agree with TRBD2. The CDR3 covers 15 residues. From germline, CDR1 is MNHEY and CDR2 SVGAGI. V was pared by 4 bases and J by 4 bases, with 2 bases of the junction left unmatched. CDR3 residues: CASSFLAGGTGELFF. The CDR3 coding sequence is TGTGCCAGCAGTTTCCTAGCGGGAGGCACCGGGGAGCTGTTTTTT.

Note on this clone: Other nucleotide sequences in the sample specify the same CDR3. The rearrangement uses TRBV6-6 and TRBJ1-1; D is unresolved. From germline, CDR1 is MNHNY and CDR2 SVGAGI (reference sequence). Trimming took off 3 bases at V and 1 base at J, with 9 bases between the two ends. The CDR3 spans 14 residues. This CDR3 is CASSYEGGNTEAFF. CDR3 sequence (DNA): TGTGCCAGCAGTTATGAGGGAGGGAACACTGAAGCTTTCTTT.

This chain connects TRBV7-3 to TRBJ2-1, with D unclear. The V gene's germline CDR1 is SGHTA and CDR2 FQGTGA. Deletions cut 5 bases from V and 0 bases from J, with 8 bases between. This CDR3 has 14 amino acids. The DNA of the CDR3 is TGTGCCAGCAGCGATAGAGGCTCCTACAATGAGCAGTTCTTC. Amino acid sequence: CASSDRGSYNEQFF.

The J gene is TRBJ2-5, the V gene TRBV28, with 9 bases that match TRBD2. The CDR3 sequence is 18 residues long. Losses at the gene ends were 3 bases for V and 5 bases for J; bases not matched to a gene: 16. The germline gives CDR1 MDHEN, CDR2 SYDVKM. The DNA for the CDR3 is TGTGCCAGCAGTTTTTACGGGTGGGCGGGAGGGATACCGGAGACCCAGTACTTC. It encodes CASSFYGWAGGIPETQYF.

The CDR3 region is CASKPQGGEKLFF. CDR3 DNA: TGTGCCAGTAAGCCACAGGGCGGGGAAAAACTGTTTTTT. The chain has TRBV19 and TRBJ1-4, with D possibly matching TRBD1 (6 bases). Trimming shortened V by 7 bases and J by 8 bases, and 14 bases separated the two germline ends. Germline V gene lookup returns CDR1 LNHDA and CDR2 SQIVND (reference sequence). CDR3 length: 13 residues.

The J gene is TRBJ2-2, the V gene TRBV19; 12 bases are shared with TRBD2. The CDR3 sequence is 18 residues long. Trimming took 1 base from V and 0 from J; bases not matched to a gene: 3. CDR1 and CDR2 (germline): LNHDA, SQIVND (reference sequence). The CDR3 bases are TGTGCCAGTAGTATAGGGCTAGCGGGAGGGTCGAACACCGGGGAGCTGTTTTTT. Its protein product is CASSIGLAGGSNTGELFF.

The CDR3 spells CSAGLGYEQYF. The DNA of the CDR3 is TGCAGTGCTGGTCTAGGCTACGAGCAGTACTTC. The chain links TRBV20-1 to TRBJ2-7; no clear D gene. The length of the CDR3 is 11 residues. Trimming removed 5 bases from V and 3 bases from J, with 8 bases in between. Germline CDR1 DFQATT, CDR2 SNEGSKA (reference sequence).